The 25 T cell receptor beta chains given below trace back to one sample, sequenced in a study of blood T cell repertoires in COVID-19. Here immunoSEQ multiplex PCR was the method, and the copy in TCRdb shows in-frame clones only, minus some. Found here are some 150,000 clones, about 85% of them singletons; the top ten hold 2% to 3%. The sequenced material came from peripheral blood. The receptors derive from a woman in her sixties or seventies with acute or convalescent COVID-19.

The chain links TRBV27 to TRBJ2-7, with 11 positions matching TRBD1. Germline V gene data show CDR1 as MNHEY and CDR2 as SMNVEV (reference sequence). Germline trimming cut 11 bases from V and 0 bases from J; bases unmatched to any gene: 3. The CDR3 is made up of 13 amino acids. In DNA, the CDR3 is TGTGCCTGGGGACAGGGGGGCTCCTACGAGCAGTACTTC. It yields the protein CAWGQGGSYEQYF.

J is TRBJ2-3 and V is TRBV7-8, with D maybe TRBD1 (5 bases). Germline V gene lookup returns CDR1 SGHVS and CDR2 FQNEAQ. The CDR3 covers 15 residues. V was clipped by 4 bases and J by 1 base, with 12 bases between them. The CDR3 nucleotides read TGTGCCAGCAGCTACCCAGGGTCGGGCACAGATACGCAGTATTTT. It encodes CASSYPGSGTDTQYF.

The chain carries TRBV30 and TRBJ1-5, with TRBD1 matching 7 bases. The CDR3 is 13 residues long. Germline values: CDR1 GTSNPN, CDR2 SVGIG (reference sequence). V shed 2 bases and J 4 bases; nucleotides not matched to a gene: 2. For the CDR3, the DNA is TGTGCCTGGAGTCAACAGGGGAATCAGCCCCAGCATTTT. Translating it yields CAWSQQGNQPQHF.

The chain recombines TRBV7-2 with TRBJ2-3, with unresolved D. V was cut by 4 bases and J by 2 bases, with 4 bases left in between. The CDR3 spans 12 residues. In germline, CDR1 is SGHTA, CDR2 FQGNSA. CDR3 DNA sequence: TGTGCCAGCAGCTCCTTCACAGATACGCAGTATTTT. Its translation is CASSSFTDTQYF.

The rearrangement uses TRBV2 and TRBJ2-1; tentative D call: TRBD1 (7 bases). In germline, CDR1 is SNHLY, CDR2 FYNNEI. Deletions cut 2 bases from V and 7 bases from J, with 18 bases between. The CDR3 covers 16 residues. CDR3 sequence: CASSERGARGRNEQFF. Here the CDR3 DNA reads TGTGCCAGCAGTGAAAGGGGGGCCAGGGGGAGAAATGAGCAGTTCTTC.

The chain employs TRBV7-2 and TRBJ1-5, with D maybe TRBD1 (6 bases). Germline V lookup: CDR1 SGHTA, CDR2 FQGNSA. The CDR3 sequence is 14 residues long. Trimming removed 5 bases at V and 0 bases at J, with 8 bases between. CDR3 region: CASSQDSSNQPQHF. CDR3 in DNA: TGTGCCAGCAGCCAGGACAGTAGCAATCAGCCCCAGCATTTT.

CDR3 DNA sequence: TGTGCCAGCAGTTCTACAGGGGTCTCGGACTATGGCTACACCTTC. It is translated as CASSSTGVSDYGYTF. J is TRBJ1-2 and V is TRBV6-5; 7 bases line up with TRBD1. CDR1 and CDR2 from the germline V gene are MNHEY and SVGAGI. This CDR3 comprises 15 residues. V trimming: 4 bases; J trimming: 3 bases; junction bases outside the gene matches: 8.

This clone was seen a handful of times. The V gene is TRBV2, the J gene TRBJ2-2, with a weak D call TRBD1 (6 bases). The CDR3 runs 14 residues. The germline V gene encodes CDR1 SNHLY and CDR2 FYNNEI. Trimming cost V 7 bases and J 5 bases, with 14 bases left between them. For the CDR3, the DNA is TGTGCCAGCACCCAGGGACACCGGACCGGGGAGCTGTTTTTT. Protein sequence: CASTQGHRTGELFF.

The chain carries TRBV7-8 and TRBJ1-1; 7 positions agree with TRBD1. The CDR3 covers 13 residues. The V gene's germline CDR1 is SGHVS and CDR2 FQNEAQ. The V and J ends lost 1 base and 8 bases, in that order; junction bases with no gene match: 4. The CDR3 region is CASSLGTGQEAFF. CDR3 nucleotide sequence: TGTGCCAGCAGCTTAGGGACGGGACAGGAAGCTTTCTTT.

The CDR3: CASRPPRTTNTEAFF. Here the CDR3 DNA reads TGTGCCAGCAGACCACCACGGACAACGAACACTGAAGCTTTCTTT. The V call is TRBV6-5, the J call TRBJ1-1, with D possibly TRBD1 on 5 matching bases. This CDR3 is 15 amino acids long. Germline CDR1 and CDR2: MNHEY and SVGAGI. Trimming pared 6 bases from V and 1 base from J, leaving 15 bases between.

The CDR3 loop reads CASSLEGAGFNTEAFF. The CDR3 DNA follows: TGCGCCAGCAGCTTGGAAGGGGCAGGATTCAACACTGAAGCTTTCTTT. The V gene is TRBV5-1, the J gene TRBJ1-1, with D possibly being TRBD1 (5 bases). The CDR3 length is 16 residues. CDR1 is SGHRS, CDR2 YFSETQ, per germline. The V end was cut by 0 bases, the J end by 2 bases, with 14 bases between.

The chain employs TRBV7-2 and TRBJ2-1; 11 bases agree with TRBD2. The CDR3 contains 16 residues. In germline, CDR1 is SGHTA, CDR2 FQGNSA. V shed 5 bases, J shed 6 bases, and the junction held 9 bases outside the gene matches. The CDR3: CASSPQGSGGGNEQFF. CDR3 in DNA: TGTGCCAGCAGCCCCCAGGGTAGCGGGGGGGGCAATGAGCAGTTCTTC. The variable domain in full, completed from reference TRBV7-2 and TRBJ2-1, reads GAGVSQSPSNKVTEKGKDVELRCDPISGHTALYWYRQSLGQGLEFLIYFQGNSAPDKSGLPSDRFSAERTGGSVSTLTIQRTQQEDSAVYLCASSPQGSGGGNEQFFGPGTRLTVL.

The J gene is TRBJ2-2, the V gene TRBV6-5; 8 nucleotides align to TRBD1. The CDR3 extends over 14 amino acids. The germline V gene has CDR1 MNHEY and CDR2 SVGAGI. Germline trimming cut 4 bases from V and 7 bases from J; bases unmatched to any gene: 5. The CDR3: CASSWDRSIGELFF. The CDR3 nucleotides read TGTGCCAGCAGTTGGGACAGGAGCATCGGGGAGCTGTTTTTT.

V usage is TRBV10-3 and J usage is TRBJ2-3; 13 nucleotides agree with TRBD2. Looked up from germline, CDR1 is ENHRY and CDR2 is SYGVKD. The CDR3 sequence is 19 residues long. J gave up 3 bases and V 6 bases, and 15 bases lay outside the gene matches. CDR3 DNA sequence: TGTGCCATCAGCCTGATACTAGCGGGGGGGCCAGGTGGGACAGATACGCAGTATTTT. It yields the protein CAISLILAGGPGGTDTQYF.

This chain's CDR3 is CASSGTGQGPLGYTF. CDR3 nucleotides: TGTGCCAGCAGCGGAACGGGACAGGGTCCTCTTGGCTACACCTTC. The genes are TRBV6-5 and TRBJ1-2; 9 bases match TRBD1. Germline V gene lookup returns CDR1 MNHEY and CDR2 SVGAGI. V shed 6 bases, J shed 7 bases, and the junction held 12 bases outside the gene matches. The length of the CDR3 is 15 residues.

The rearrangement joins TRBV6-5 to TRBJ1-2; 9 bases are shared with TRBD1. This CDR3 has 13 residues. Germline trimming cut 2 bases from V and 8 bases from J; bases unmatched to any gene: 3. Germline V gives CDR1 MNHEY, CDR2 SVGAGI. CDR3 in DNA: TGTGCCAGCAGTTACACGGACAGGGGCGGCTACACCTTC. Protein product: CASSYTDRGGYTF.

V is TRBV7-2 and J is TRBJ1-2; D is possibly TRBD1 (5 bases). V lost 1 base and J lost 8, with 26 bases in between. CDR3 length: 18 residues. Germline V lookup: CDR1 SGHTA, CDR2 FQGNSA. The CDR3 here is CASSLGGRQSSSTIGYTF. For the CDR3, the DNA is TGTGCCAGCAGCTTAGGAGGTCGACAGAGCTCTTCAACTATAGGCTACACCTTC.

This clone has ten or more counts. CDR3 residues: CASSVGTVSTDTQYF. The CDR3 region has the DNA TGTGCCAGCAGCGTCGGGACAGTGAGCACAGATACGCAGTATTTT. The chain has TRBV9 and TRBJ2-3, with 7 bases aligning to TRBD1. This CDR3 is 15 amino acids long. Per germline, CDR1 SGDLS and CDR2 YYNGEE. V shed 2 bases and J 0 bases; nucleotides not matched to a gene: 3.

The chain joins TRBV24-1 to TRBJ1-2, with TRBD1 matching over 8 bases. Germline CDR1 reads KGHDR; CDR2 reads SFDVKD. V was pared by 5 bases and J by 8 bases, with 0 bases of the junction left unmatched. The CDR3 extends over 11 amino acids. The CDR3 DNA reads as TGTGCCACCAGTGGGACAGGGGGCTACACCTTC. Amino acid sequence: CATSGTGGYTF.

V is TRBV15 and J is TRBJ2-1; the match to TRBD1 covers 8 bases. CDR1 and CDR2 from the germline V gene are LNHNV and YYDKDF (reference sequence). The V segment lost 0 bases and the J segment 7 bases; nucleotides outside the gene matches: 8. This CDR3 has 16 amino acids. The CDR3 reads CATSRDRQGASNEQFF. CDR3 DNA sequence: TGTGCCACCAGCAGAGATCGGCAGGGGGCTTCTAATGAGCAGTTCTTC.

The chain uses TRBV2 and TRBJ2-7; 10 nucleotides agree with TRBD1. Trimming cost V 5 bases and J 2 bases; bases outside gene matches: 3. Germline lookup yields CDR1 SNHLY and CDR2 FYNNEI. This CDR3 is 14 amino acids long. The DNA for the CDR3 is TGTGCCAGCAGTTACGACAGGGGGCCCTACGAGCAGTACTTC. It specifies CASSYDRGPYEQYF.

The CDR3 bases are TGTGCCAGCAGTTTACAGGGGGACTATGGCTACACCTTC. Translated, it gives CASSLQGDYGYTF. The chain uses TRBV27 and TRBJ1-2; 7 positions agree with TRBD1. J was trimmed by 3 bases and V by 2 bases; bases with no gene match: 0. CDR1 is MNHEY and CDR2 is SMNVEV in the germline V gene (reference sequence). The CDR3 runs to 13 residues.

The rearrangement uses TRBV5-4 and TRBJ1-6, with TRBD1 identical over 7 bases. V gave up 0 bases and J gave up 6 bases; unmatched junction bases: 6. Germline V CDR1 and CDR2: SGHNT, YYREEE (reference sequence). The CDR3 totals 16 residues. Here the CDR3 reads CASSLAKTGSNSPLHF. For the CDR3, the DNA is TGTGCCAGCAGCTTGGCGAAGACAGGGTCTAATTCACCCCTCCACTTT.

The rearrangement uses TRBV27 and TRBJ1-6; TRBD1 agrees at 8 bases. This CDR3 contains 12 residues. CDR1 MNHEY and CDR2 SMNVEV come from the germline V gene (reference sequence). V shed 8 bases and J 7 bases; nucleotides not matched to a gene: 1. The CDR3 here is CASRDRNSPLHF. Written as DNA, the CDR3 is TGTGCCAGCCGGGACAGGAATTCACCCCTCCACTTT.

This clone was recorded only once. The chain is built from TRBV18 and TRBJ2-5; 7 bases align to TRBD1. The CDR3 has 13 amino acids. The germline gives CDR1 KGHSH, CDR2 LQKENI. Germline trimming cut 3 bases from V and 5 bases from J; bases unmatched to any gene: 3. The CDR3 DNA reads TGTGCCAGCTCACCGGGACAGAGGGAGACCCAGTACTTC. This gives the protein CASSPGQRETQYF.